This passage covers 6 T cell receptor beta chains from one sample sequenced in a study of blood T cell repertoires in COVID-19. TCRdb's table, derived via immunoSEQ multiplex PCR, lists solely in-frame clones and lacks some. The sample lists approximately 58,000 clones; roughly nine tenths were seen once. The sample comprised peripheral blood. These receptors came from a human donor in a cohort sampled during active COVID-19.

The chain uses TRBV18 and TRBJ2-1, with TRBD2 as a possible D gene (7 bases). The germline V gene encodes CDR1 KGHSH and CDR2 LQKENI. The length of the CDR3 is 13 residues. V dropped 6 bases and J dropped 10 bases, with 16 bases sitting between them. The CDR3 nucleotides are TGTGCCAGCTCTGGGCTCGGGGGGCCGGAGCAGTTCTTC. Protein product: CASSGLGGPEQFF. Drawing the rest from reference TRBV18 and TRBJ2-1, the complete variable domain is NAGVMQNPRHLVRRRGQEARLRCSPMKGHSHVYWYRQLPEEGLKFMVYLQKENIIDESGMPKERFSAEFPKEGPSILRIQQVVRGDSAAYFCASSGLGGPEQFFGPGTRLTVL.

CDR3 in amino acids: CASSPSRQGTGELFF. In nucleotides, the CDR3 is TGTGCCAGCAGCCCGTCACGACAGGGAACCGGGGAGCTGTTTTTT. V usage is TRBV11-2 and J usage is TRBJ2-2; 7 positions agree with TRBD1. In germline, CDR1 is SGHAT, CDR2 FQNNGV. The length of the CDR3 is 15 residues. The V segment lost 5 bases and the J segment 5 bases; nucleotides outside the gene matches: 8.

This clone was recorded once. This chain uses TRBV6-4 with TRBJ1-1; the D is unclear. From germline, CDR1 is MRHNA and CDR2 SNTAGT. V lost 6 bases and J lost 1, with 6 bases in between. This CDR3 is 12 amino acids long. CDR3 DNA: TGTGCCAGCAGGACGGGGAACACTGAAGCTTTCTTT. Amino acid sequence: CASRTGNTEAFF.

The chain combines TRBV5-4 with TRBJ2-1; a weak D match, TRBD2 (5 bases). V dropped 0 bases and J dropped 7 bases, with 17 bases sitting between them. The CDR3 contains 16 residues. Germline CDR1 reads SGHNT; CDR2 reads YYREEE (reference sequence). The CDR3 region has the DNA TGTGCCAGCAGCTTGGTCTCGGGGTTCGGGTCTAATGAGCAGTTCTTC. Translated, it gives CASSLVSGFGSNEQFF.

The chain couples TRBV3-1 (or the pseudogene TRBV3-2) to TRBJ2-1, with D possibly being TRBD2 (5 bases). Trimming stripped 4 bases from V and 0 bases from J, with 10 bases between. The V gene's germline CDR1 is LGHDT and CDR2 YNNKEL (reference sequence). The CDR3 extends over 15 amino acids. The CDR3 region has the DNA TGTGCCAGCAGCCCCCGGGATATCTCCTACAATGAGCAGTTCTTC. Protein product: CASSPRDISYNEQFF.

The gene calls are TRBV4-3 and TRBJ1-6; 8 nucleotides match TRBD1. There are 15 residues in the CDR3. Germline V CDR1 and CDR2: LGHNA, YSLEER. Losses at the gene ends were 3 bases for V and 8 bases for J; bases not matched to a gene: 6. The CDR3 DNA is TGCGCCAGCAGCCAGTCCGGGACAGGAGATTCACCCCTCCACTTT. Translated, it gives CASSQSGTGDSPLHF.